Many counts were recorded for the clone carrying this TCR beta chain. Its cognate antigen is unknown. This CDR3 is 15 amino acids long. J gave up 4 bases and V 4 bases, and 7 bases lay outside the gene matches. Per the germline V gene, CDR1 is ENHRY and CDR2 is SYGVKD. This sample was taken from a study of Graves' ophthalmopathy and Graves' hyperthyroidism. As for the study in general: Sampling took place at initial diagnosis, with peripheral blood obtained before any treatment. Findings of the study overall: Most expanded clonotypes in thyroid above 0.001 frequency also showed up in blood.

Beta-chain TCR CDR3 regions were amplified from RNA transcripts. Second-round multiplex PCR came after a first-round RT-PCR that employed HTBI primers. TCRdb reprocessed the multiplex PCR reads via MiXCR and lists one record per CDR3 protein. The table lists about 660,000 distinct CDR3 sequences, roughly two fifths of them singletons. The receptor comes from an adult man with Graves' ophthalmopathy. The chain employs TRBV10-3 and TRBJ1-5; 7 bases match TRBD1. Material for sequencing was peripheral blood. The CDR3 DNA follows: TGTGCCATCAGTGCGGCCGGGACAGCAAATCAGCCCCAGCATTTT. Translated: CAISAAGTANQPQHF.